Reported below is one T cell receptor beta chain. Its specificity is not known. The data stem from a study of blood T cells in healthy people across ages. Study observations and caveats: Estimates based on one million T cells were treated as lower bounds.

Each of the donors had approximately 10 milliliters of peripheral blood drawn into EDTA-treated Vacutainer tubes. Total RNA was extracted at no less than 5 micrograms per sample. The CDR3 loop spans 17 amino acids. The V end was cut by 5 bases, the J end by 4 bases, with 24 bases between. The germline V gene encodes CDR1 MDHEN and CDR2 SYDVKM. Primers used in a second PCR of about 6 to 11 cycles were a sample-barcoded 5' primer and a J-beta primer mix. TCRdb called the 5' RACE reads again in MiXCR, with one record for every CDR3 protein. The top ten clones hold 17% of a sample with around 870,000 distinct CDR3 sequences, more than 25% of them seen once.

The clonotype comes from a woman older than 75 in good health. The chain recombines TRBV28 with TRBJ2-7; no reliable D call. The sample consisted of blood. The CDR3 DNA follows: TGTGCCAGCAGTCCTAACACGTGGCAGAGGCCCTTGTACGAGCAGTACTTC. Protein product: CASSPNTWQRPLYEQYF.